These 19 T cell receptor beta chains were all obtained from the same sample, sequenced in a study of PD-1 blockade in mismatch repair-deficient tumors. The protocol was immunoSEQ multiplex PCR, while the TCRdb copy is restricted to in-frame clones and leaves out a portion. This sample carries around 48,000 clones, around 82% of them seen once, and the ten largest clones take more than 2.5%. Source: peripheral blood, taken 4 weeks after starting pembrolizumab. The receptors derive from an adult with mismatch repair-deficient cancer.

The chain joins TRBV29-1 to TRBJ2-1; tentative D call: TRBD2 (5 bases). The V and J ends lost 6 bases and 2 bases respectively, with 11 bases between them. The V gene's germline CDR1 is SQVTM and CDR2 ANQGSEA. This CDR3 spans 13 amino acids. The CDR3 spells CSVPGSTYNEQFF. CDR3 sequence (DNA): TGCAGCGTGCCGGGATCAACCTACAATGAGCAGTTCTTC.

A few counts support this clone. The chain links TRBV7-6 to TRBJ2-1, with D possibly TRBD2 on 5 matching bases. The CDR3 loop spans 14 amino acids. V gave up 6 bases and J gave up 8 bases, with 17 bases separating them. Per germline, CDR1 SGHVS and CDR2 FNYEAQ. CDR3 loop: CASSRLVEDYEQFF. CDR3 DNA sequence: TGTGCCAGCAGTAGACTGGTAGAGGACTATGAGCAGTTCTTC.

This clone was seen more than once but under ten times. V gene TRBV11-2 combines with J gene TRBJ1-2, with D perhaps matching TRBD1 (6 bases). The germline V and J ends were trimmed by 6 bases and 8 bases, with 19 bases remaining between them. This CDR3 spans 14 amino acids. From germline, CDR1 is SGHAT and CDR2 FQNNGV. This CDR3 is CASSSIGGRWGYTF. For the CDR3, the DNA is TGTGCCAGCAGTTCTATCGGGGGGCGCTGGGGCTACACCTTC.

The table lists this clone with a count of one. The chain is built from TRBV7-2 and TRBJ2-2; TRBD2 might be the D (6 bases). The V end lost 3 bases, the J end lost 4 bases, and 15 bases lay between the germline ends. The CDR3 has 16 amino acids. The germline gives CDR1 SGHTA, CDR2 FQGNSA. The CDR3 protein is CASSLESGDLTGELFF. The CDR3 DNA reads as TGTGCCAGCAGCTTGGAGTCGGGAGACCTCACCGGGGAGCTGTTTTTT.

The genes are TRBV6-5 and TRBJ2-3, with no clear D. The CDR3 sequence is 12 residues long. Germline CDR1 and CDR2: MNHEY and SVGAGI. V lost 11 bases to trimming and J lost 3 bases, with 12 bases between them. As DNA, the CDR3 is TGTGCCCCGATAAGGGTAACAGATACGCAGTATTTT. Translated: CAPIRVTDTQYF.

A note on this clone: Germline and junction disagree at one end, which may indicate a read error. The chain has TRBV2 and TRBJ2-1, with D uncertain. The CDR3 runs 13 residues. Germline loops: CDR1 SNHLY, CDR2 FYNNEI. The CDR3 DNA follows: TGTGCCAGTAGGATCACCGTTTACATTGAGCAGTTCTTC. Protein product: CASRITVYIEQFF.

V gene TRBV27 combines with J gene TRBJ2-1; tentative D call: TRBD2 (6 bases). This CDR3 is 11 amino acids long. V shed 6 bases and J shed 14 bases, with 14 bases lying between them. CDR1 is MNHEY, CDR2 SMNVEV, per germline (reference sequence). CDR3: CASRSGLREFF. DNA of the CDR3: TGTGCCAGCAGAAGCGGACTAAGGGAGTTCTTC.

This clone appeared once. V is TRBV4-1 and J is TRBJ2-1; TRBD1 matches 10 bases. Germline V CDR1 and CDR2: MGHRA, YSYEKL. V trimming: 0 bases; J trimming: 2 bases; junction bases outside the gene matches: 1. This CDR3 spans 16 amino acids. The CDR3 nucleotides are TGCGCCAGCAGCCAAGAGGACAGGGGGACCTACAATGAGCAGTTCTTC. Protein: CASSQEDRGTYNEQFF.

In nucleotides, the CDR3 is TGTGCCATCAGGGGTGGGTCGACAGATCTGGGAAACACCATATATTTT. Translating it yields CAIRGGSTDLGNTIYF. This chain joins TRBV10-3 and TRBJ1-3; a weak D match, TRBD1 (5 bases). Germline values: CDR1 ENHRY, CDR2 SYGVKD. Trimming removed 6 bases from V and 4 bases from J, with 19 bases in between. This CDR3 has 16 residues.

The CDR3 sequence is CASSFSRRANTEAFF. Here the CDR3 DNA reads TGTGCCAGTAGTTTCTCGCGCCGGGCGAACACTGAAGCTTTCTTT. The rearrangement links TRBV19 to TRBJ1-1; D gene ambiguous. Per germline, CDR1 LNHDA and CDR2 SQIVND (reference sequence). This CDR3 has 15 residues. Deletions cut 5 bases from V and 1 base from J, with 14 bases between.

The V gene is TRBV29-1, the J gene TRBJ2-3; D ambiguous. Germline V CDR1 and CDR2: SQVTM, ANQGSEA. The CDR3 runs 13 residues. Trimming removed 3 bases from V and 0 bases from J, with 7 bases in between. DNA of the CDR3: TGCAGCGTTGATCGGCAAAGCACAGATACGCAGTATTTT. Translating it yields CSVDRQSTDTQYF.

The J gene is TRBJ2-2, the V gene TRBV6-1; 7 nucleotides line up with TRBD2. Germline V lookup: CDR1 MNHNS, CDR2 SASEGT. The CDR3 loop spans 16 amino acids. Losses at the gene ends were 3 bases for V and 2 bases for J; bases not matched to a gene: 6. The CDR3 sequence: CASSDIGLVNTGELFF. CDR3 sequence (DNA): TGTGCCAGCAGTGATATCGGACTAGTAAACACCGGGGAGCTGTTTTTT.

The V call is TRBV2, the J call TRBJ2-6; D is unclear. Germline CDR1 is SNHLY and CDR2 is FYNNEI. V shed 6 bases and J shed 0 bases, with 15 bases lying between them. CDR3 length equals 17 residues. For the CDR3, the DNA is TGTGCCAGCAGAGCTGGGTATTTTAGCTCTGGGGCCAACGTCCTGACTTTC. Translating it yields CASRAGYFSSGANVLTF.

This chain uses TRBV29-1 with TRBJ1-1; no firm D call. Trimming removed 5 bases from V and 3 bases from J, with 16 bases in between. The V gene's germline CDR1 is SQVTM and CDR2 ANQGSEA. The CDR3 totals 14 residues. The CDR3 reads CSVLSIARHTEAFF. CDR3 nucleotides: TGCAGCGTTCTGTCAATCGCGAGGCACACTGAAGCTTTCTTT.

The chain has TRBV6-6 and TRBJ1-2, with 8 bases fitting TRBD1. The CDR3 runs to 14 residues. With V trimmed by 6 bases and J by 0 bases, 3 bases remained unmatched. Germline V gene data show CDR1 as MNHNY and CDR2 as SVGAGI (reference sequence). The CDR3 region is CASRDRDPNYGYTF. CDR3 DNA sequence: TGTGCCAGCAGGGACAGGGACCCTAACTATGGCTACACCTTC.

The table lists this clone with a few counts. The chain recombines TRBV7-3 with TRBJ2-2, with D perhaps TRBD2 (6 bases). CDR3 length: 14 amino acids. Germline V gene sequence: CDR1 SGHTA, CDR2 FQGTGA. V was trimmed by 1 base and J by 6 bases, leaving 9 bases between them. DNA for the CDR3: TGTGCCAGCAGCTTAATGGGGGGATCCGGGGAGCTGTTTTTT. The encoded protein is CASSLMGGSGELFF.

V is TRBV27 and J is TRBJ2-1; D unclear. Germline assignment: CDR1 MNHEY and CDR2 SMNVEV (reference sequence). This CDR3 has 11 amino acids. The V gene lost 6 bases and the J gene lost 8 bases, with 8 bases spanning the gap. The CDR3 sequence is CASRHDHEQFF. The CDR3 coding sequence is TGTGCCAGCAGACACGATCATGAGCAGTTCTTC.

V gene TRBV16 combines with J gene TRBJ1-1; 10 positions match TRBD1. V dropped 2 bases and J dropped 0; count of bases not matched to a gene: 12. The CDR3 extends over 19 amino acids. Per germline, CDR1 KGHSY and CDR2 FQNENV. The CDR3 nucleotides read TGTGCCAGCAGCCAAAACCGGGACAGGGGTATGTTCATGAACACTGAAGCTTTCTTT. The encoded protein is CASSQNRDRGMFMNTEAFF.

V gene TRBV2 combines with J gene TRBJ1-1; weak D call: TRBD1 (6 bases). CDR3 length equals 15 residues. Germline V CDR1 and CDR2: SNHLY, FYNNEI. The V and J ends lost 1 base and 1 base respectively, with 10 bases between them. CDR3 residues: CASSEDRGPNTEAFF. The CDR3 DNA is TGTGCCAGCAGTGAAGATCGGGGGCCGAACACTGAAGCTTTCTTT.